These 8 T cell receptor beta chains were all obtained from the same sample, sequenced in a study of blood T cell repertoires in COVID-19. Some clones are missing from TCRdb's copy, which holds only in-frame ones; the method was immunoSEQ multiplex PCR. The repertoire consists of some 110,000 clones, with roughly nine tenths occurring once and the leading ten covering approximately 8%. Sequenced material: peripheral blood. Receptors were obtained from a man aged 65 to 79 who had recovered from COVID-19.

The chain has TRBV5-1 and TRBJ2-1; D possibly corresponds to TRBD1 (6 bases). Germline V gene data show CDR1 as SGHRS and CDR2 as YFSETQ. Trimming stripped 0 bases from V and 3 bases from J, with 19 bases between. The CDR3 totals 18 residues. Here the CDR3 reads CASSLAGYGQLDYNEQFF. CDR3 DNA: TGCGCCAGCAGCTTGGCTGGCTACGGACAGTTGGACTACAATGAGCAGTTCTTC.

This clone has a single count. This sequence joins TRBV6-6 and TRBJ2-5; perhaps TRBD2 as D (5 bases). Trimming pared 6 bases from V and 2 bases from J, leaving 13 bases between. The CDR3 spans 14 residues. Germline V gene sequence: CDR1 MNHNY, CDR2 SVGAGI (reference sequence). The CDR3 spells CASRRDYAQETQYF. CDR3 DNA: TGTGCCAGCAGACGAGACTACGCGCAAGAGACCCAGTACTTC.

The V gene is TRBV5-1, the J gene TRBJ2-7; 8 bases align to TRBD2. Unmatched junction bases numbered 7, after V lost 4 bases and J lost 1 base. This CDR3 has 15 residues. Per the germline V gene, CDR1 is SGHRS and CDR2 is YFSETQ. DNA of the CDR3: TGCGCCAGCAGCCCGGGGGGGGCGGGATCCTACGAGCAGTACTTC. Translation gives CASSPGGAGSYEQYF.

The chain uses TRBV7-6 and TRBJ1-1; 7 positions match TRBD1. V lost 5 bases, J lost 1 base, and 10 bases stayed unmatched. This CDR3 contains 16 residues. Germline V lookup: CDR1 SGHVS, CDR2 FNYEAQ. CDR3 nucleotides: TGTGCCAGCAGCCCACCTGTCGGGACAGCGAACACTGAAGCTTTCTTT. Translated: CASSPPVGTANTEAFF.

The chain has TRBV18 and TRBJ2-7; 7 nucleotides line up with TRBD1. The CDR3 runs to 15 residues. Per the germline V gene, CDR1 is KGHSH and CDR2 is LQKENI. With V trimmed by 0 bases and J by 3 bases, 5 bases remained unmatched. CDR3 DNA sequence: TGTGCCAGCTCACCACCGGGCTCAGGGGGCTACGAGCAGTACTTC. It translates to CASSPPGSGGYEQYF.

The CDR3 protein is CAISQTGSPGNTIYF. The CDR3 coding sequence is TGTGCCATCAGCCAGACAGGGTCTCCGGGAAACACCATATATTTT. The chain employs TRBV10-3 and TRBJ1-3, with TRBD1 matching 7 bases. CDR3 length equals 15 residues. V was clipped by 6 bases and J by 4 bases; unmatched bases: 9. Germline CDR1 is ENHRY and CDR2 is SYGVKD.

This rearrangement joins TRBV7-2 to TRBJ2-7; 7 bases align to TRBD2. This CDR3 has 14 amino acids. Germline V gene lookup returns CDR1 SGHTA and CDR2 FQGNSA. Trimming cost V 1 base and J 3 bases; bases outside gene matches: 3. CDR3 sequence reads: CASSLVAGVYEQYF. CDR3 nucleotides: TGTGCCAGCAGCTTAGTGGCGGGAGTCTACGAGCAGTACTTC.

The chain recombines TRBV6-5 with TRBJ2-1; D is unclear. CDR1 and CDR2 (germline): MNHEY, SVGAGI. This CDR3 has 15 residues. Deletions cut 0 bases from V and 0 bases from J, with 6 bases between. DNA of the CDR3: TGTGCCAGCAGTTACTCGAGGCGCTCCTACAATGAGCAGTTCTTC. It encodes CASSYSRRSYNEQFF.